Reported below is one T cell receptor (beta chain). Trimming pared 4 bases from V and 1 base from J, leaving 16 bases between. Germline V gene lookup returns CDR1 SGHRS and CDR2 YFSETQ. The CDR3 spans 16 residues. Authors' analysis steps: Nucleated cell number was recorded as an estimate derived from reference gene primer amplification. TCRdb's copy holds only in-frame clones and misses some; the assay was immunoSEQ multiplex PCR. V and J calls and clone size come straight from that table; D and trimming were deduced from the DNA. Counted here are some 75,000 clones, around 89% occurring once; the ten biggest clones make up about 0.5%. The entry originates in a study of blood T cell repertoires in COVID-19. Study context: The study drew acute and convalescent COVID-19 samples from the United States, Italy and Spain.

The receptor was derived from a man aged 55 to 69 with acute or convalescent COVID-19. Input material: peripheral blood. This chain connects TRBV5-1 to TRBJ2-3, with TRBD2 as a possible D gene (6 bases). The CDR3 DNA reads TGCGCCAGCAGCGGGGGGTCCTTTTTCCGCACAGATACGCAGTATTTT. This sequence encodes CASSGGSFFRTDTQYF.